The TCR beta chain described here comes from a study of CD8+CD57+ T cells in acquired aplastic anemia. Both TCR beta VDJ combination and CDR3 sequence profiling were carried out. Genomic DNA was the template for this profiling. TCRdb fed the reads into MiXCR, producing one record per CDR3 protein. The sample gives about 220,000 distinct CDR3 sequences, 30% to 40% of which show up once; around 1.1% is in the top ten. Germline CDR1 SGHVS, CDR2 FQNEAQ. The length of the CDR3 is 15 residues. V was clipped by 1 base and J by 3 bases, with 12 bases between them. Sequences were obtained from sorted CD4+, CD8+, or CD8+CD57+ T cells (not recorded which) from PBMCs. The gene calls are TRBV7-8 and TRBJ1-2; a possible D gene is TRBD1 (6 bases). The TCR sequence derives from a human donor in good health, serving as a control. CDR3 nucleotides: TGTGCCAGCAGCTTAGTGATAGGGGGTGACTATGGCTACACCTTC. Translating gives CASSLVIGGDYGYTF.